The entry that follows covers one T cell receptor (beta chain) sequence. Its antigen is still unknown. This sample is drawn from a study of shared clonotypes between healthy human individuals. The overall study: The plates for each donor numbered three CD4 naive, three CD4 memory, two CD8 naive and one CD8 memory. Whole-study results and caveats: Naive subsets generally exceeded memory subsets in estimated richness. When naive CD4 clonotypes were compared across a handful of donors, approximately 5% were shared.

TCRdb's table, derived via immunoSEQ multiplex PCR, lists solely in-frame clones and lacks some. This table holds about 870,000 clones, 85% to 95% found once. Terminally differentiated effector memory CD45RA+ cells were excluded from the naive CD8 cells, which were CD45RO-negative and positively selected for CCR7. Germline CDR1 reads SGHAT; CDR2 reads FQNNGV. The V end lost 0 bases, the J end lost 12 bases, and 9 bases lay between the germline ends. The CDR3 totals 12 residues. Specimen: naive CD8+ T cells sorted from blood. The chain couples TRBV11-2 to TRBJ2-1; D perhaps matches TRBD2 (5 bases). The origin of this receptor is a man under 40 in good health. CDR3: CASSLEGVWQFF. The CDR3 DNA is TGTGCCAGCAGCTTAGAGGGAGTATGGCAGTTCTTC.